This record concerns one TCR beta chain sequence. Its antigen is currently unknown. Here immunoSEQ multiplex PCR was the method, and the copy in TCRdb shows in-frame clones only, minus some. The table has roughly 130,000 clones, 85% to 90% seen once. Germline CDR1 reads SQVTM; CDR2 reads ANQGSEA. Trimming removed 3 bases at V and 4 bases at J, with 15 bases between. This CDR3 is 14 amino acids long. This record comes from a study of cytomegalovirus exposure and HLA in healthy donors. The donors belonged to the 120-subject validation cohort, separate from the roughly 600-subject first cohort. Regarding the study as a whole: The study listed 150 to 200 cytomegalovirus-associated TCR beta chains. Confirmation in vitro established that a few CMV-associated chains were specific for CMV antigens. While the bulk of TCR sequences proved rare, some public TCRs turned up in many donors.

The material sequenced was PBMCs. The chain recombines TRBV29-1 with TRBJ1-1, with unresolved D. The TCR comes from a man aged 18 to 30 in good health and CMV-seronegative. CDR3 sequence (DNA): TGCAGCGTTGACGGTCGGGAGACCCCCACTGAAGCTTTCTTT. Translation gives CSVDGRETPTEAFF.